A selection of T cell receptor beta chains follows, all from one sample in a study of blood T cell repertoires in COVID-19. Data came from immunoSEQ multiplex PCR; TCRdb stores just in-frame clones and leaves some out. The sample consists of around 250,000 clones, approximately 86% of them appearing once. The specimen sequenced was peripheral blood. These receptors were obtained from a woman aged 55 to 70 who had recovered from COVID-19. CDR3s include the opening cysteine and the closing phenylalanine or tryptophan. D genes are given only for firm matches. Size tells how often a clone was seen (once, few, many) or the class of an expanded clone, and some rows leave it out.

TRBJ1-6 | few | TRBD1 | TRBV6-4 | CASSAGTGVNSPLHF | TGTGCCAGCAGTGCAGGGACAGGAGTTAATTCACCCCTCCACTTT
TRBJ2-1 | once | NA | TRBV4-3 | CASSQDRWATYNEQFF | TGCGCCAGCAGCCAAGATCGCTGGGCCACCTACAATGAGCAGTTCTTC
TRBJ2-3 | NA | NA | TRBV11-2 | CASSLREGGTDTQYF | TGTGCCAGCAGCTTAAGGGAAGGGGGCACAGATACGCAGTATTTT
TRBJ2-1 | NA | TRBD2 | TRBV27 | CASSLLAGGVNEQFF | TGTGCCAGCAGTTTACTGGCGGGGGGGGTAAATGAGCAGTTCTTC
TRBJ2-2 | once | TRBD2 | TRBV3-1/TRBV3-2 | CASSQDGGGGAASGELFF | TGTGCCAGCAGCCAAGATGGAGGCGGGGGGGCTGCTTCCGGGGAGCTGTTTTTT
TRBJ1-1 | NA | NA | TRBV5-1 | CASGPGGALNTEAFF | TGCGCCAGCGGGCCGGGAGGGGCCCTGAACACTGAAGCTTTCTTT
TRBJ1-4 | once | TRBD1 | TRBV5-1 | CASSWTTGGGGEKLFF | TGCGCCAGCAGCTGGACCACAGGGGGCGGAGGTGAAAAACTGTTTTTT
TRBJ2-7 | many | NA | TRBV3-1/TRBV3-2 | CASSQDPGLMSPQYF | TGTGCCAGCAGCCAAGATCCCGGACTTATGTCGCCGCAGTACTTC
TRBJ1-4 | once | TRBD1 | TRBV6-5 | CASSYATGTNEKLFF | TGTGCCAGCAGTTATGCGACAGGGACTAATGAAAAACTGTTTTTT
TRBJ1-5 | once | TRBD1 | TRBV19 | CASGGPTGYRHQPQHF | TGTGCCTCAGGGGGCCCCACAGGGTATAGGCATCAGCCCCAGCATTTT
TRBJ1-5 | NA | NA | TRBV18 | CASSPDRNQPQHF | TGTGCCAGCTCACCAGACAGAAATCAGCCCCAGCATTTT
TRBJ2-1 | NA | TRBD1 | TRBV13 | CASSAAGTGGRNEQFF | TGTGCCAGCAGCGCGGCCGGGACAGGGGGCCGGAATGAGCAGTTCTTC
TRBJ1-1 | NA | TRBD1 | TRBV5-4 | CASSTDRGRWVTEAFF | TGTGCCAGCAGCACAGACAGGGGGCGATGGGTCACTGAAGCTTTCTTT
TRBJ1-5 | once | NA | TRBV6-5 | CASRDTGSNQPQHF | TGTGCCAGCAGGGATACAGGGAGCAATCAGCCCCAGCATTTT
TRBJ1-3 | NA | TRBD1 | TRBV18 | CASSPRGWTGAHSGNTIYF | TGTGCCAGCTCACCCCGAGGTTGGACAGGCGCTCACTCTGGAAACACCATATATTTT
TRBJ2-5 | NA | TRBD1 | TRBV7-3 | CASSPHGTGQETQYF | TGTGCCAGCAGCCCCCACGGGACAGGACAAGAGACCCAGTACTTC
TRBJ2-1 | NA | NA | TRBV5-1 | CASSLTGGPQQFF | TGCGCCAGCAGCTTGACAGGAGGGCCTCAGCAGTTCTTC
TRBJ1-2 | once | NA | TRBV7-2 | CASSLDARGEPPF | TGTGCCAGCAGCTTAGACGCGCGGGGGGAACCTCCCTTC
TRBJ2-7 | once | TRBD1 | TRBV11-2 | CASSLQGQGKQYF | TGTGCCAGCAGCTTACAAGGACAGGGCAAGCAGTACTTC
TRBJ2-3 | NA | NA | TRBV29-1 | CSVGETGNAQYF | TGCAGCGTTGGGGAAACCGGGAATGCGCAGTATTTT
TRBJ2-2 | NA | TRBD1 | TRBV28 | CASSSTPLDRGTNTGELFF | TGTGCCAGCAGTTCAACCCCCTTAGACAGGGGGACAAACACCGGGGAGCTGTTTTTT
TRBJ1-2 | NA | NA | TRBV12-3/TRBV12-4 | CASSLVGDGYTF | TGTGCCAGCAGTTTGGTCGGGGATGGCTACACCTTC
TRBJ1-4 | many | TRBD1 | TRBV6-5 | CASNQGAANEKLFF | TGTGCCAGCAACCAGGGGGCGGCTAATGAAAAACTGTTTTTT
TRBJ2-7 | NA | TRBD1 | TRBV7-9 | CASSRPRDRGYEQYF | TGTGCCAGCAGCCGACCCCGGGACAGGGGGTACGAGCAGTACTTC
TRBJ1-2 | NA | TRBD1 | TRBV5-6 | CASSPGTGTGAYGYTF | TGTGCCAGCAGCCCAGGGACCGGGACAGGGGCCTATGGCTACACCTTC
TRBJ2-2 | NA | NA | TRBV27 | CASSLTVTGELFF | TGTGCCAGCAGTTTAACGGTTACCGGGGAGCTGTTTTTT
TRBJ2-7 | NA | NA | TRBV3-1/TRBV3-2 | CASSPLDRSYEQYF | TGTGCCAGCAGCCCCCTCGACAGATCCTACGAGCAGTACTTC
TRBJ1-4 | NA | NA | TRBV11-2 | CASSFNGNEKLFF | TGTGCCAGCAGCTTCAACGGTAATGAAAAACTGTTTTTT
TRBJ1-2 | few | NA | TRBV2 | CASSEMADSYGYTF | TGTGCCAGCAGTGAAATGGCTGACAGCTATGGCTACACCTTC
TRBJ2-1 | NA | NA | TRBV29-1 | CSVSGGRYLSSYNEQFF | TGCAGCGTTTCGGGGGGCCGATACCTTAGCTCCTACAATGAGCAGTTCTTC
TRBJ2-3 | few | TRBD1 | TRBV7-6 | CASSPFTGGADTQYF | TGTGCCAGCAGCCCCTTTACAGGGGGCGCAGATACGCAGTATTTT
TRBJ1-4 | few | NA | TRBV11-2 | CASGISLLSTNEKLFF | TGTGCCAGCGGCATCTCCCTCCTTTCAACTAATGAAAAACTGTTTTTT
TRBJ1-2 | once | TRBD1 | TRBV7-9 | CASSPVGQGPRYYGYTF | TGTGCCAGCAGCCCAGTCGGACAGGGGCCCCGATATTATGGCTACACCTTC
TRBJ1-4 | once | TRBD1 | TRBV18 | CASSPSQGAVEKLFF | TGTGCCAGCTCACCTTCGCAGGGGGCAGTGGAAAAACTGTTTTTT
TRBJ1-2 | NA | NA | TRBV7-3 | CASSEGVGYGYTF | TGTGCCAGCAGCGAGGGGGTCGGCTATGGCTACACCTTC
TRBJ2-2 | NA | TRBD2 | TRBV24-1 | CATSDPSGGSYTGELFF | TGTGCCACCAGTGATCCCTCGGGGGGGTCTTACACCGGGGAGCTGTTTTTT
TRBJ2-7 | NA | TRBD2 | TRBV6-6 | CASSYSGEGSSYEQYF | TGTGCCAGCAGTTACAGCGGGGAGGGGAGCTCCTACGAGCAGTACTTC
TRBJ1-1 | NA | TRBD1 | TRBV28 | CASSGSDRGVTEAFF | TGTGCCAGCAGTGGGTCTGACAGGGGGGTGACTGAAGCTTTCTTT
TRBJ1-2 | NA | TRBD1 | TRBV15 | CATSPTGAGNYGYTF | TGTGCCACCAGCCCAACAGGGGCGGGTAACTATGGCTACACCTTC
TRBJ1-4 | once | NA | TRBV19 | CASSIVERSEKLFF | TGTGCCAGTAGTATAGTAGAACGGTCGGAAAAACTGTTTTTT
TRBJ2-5 | NA | NA | TRBV28 | CASSPRQGQETQYF | TGTGCCAGCAGCCCTCGGCAGGGCCAAGAGACCCAGTACTTC
TRBJ2-3 | NA | NA | TRBV28 | CASSPLTRRVLSTQYF | TGTGCCAGCAGTCCACTAACGCGCCGGGTACTAAGTACGCAGTATTTT
TRBJ2-2 | NA | NA | TRBV7-2 | CASSLERGTGELFF | TGTGCCAGCAGCTTAGAGCGTGGGACCGGGGAGCTGTTTTTT
TRBJ1-5 | NA | NA | TRBV29-1 | CSVEVGRDQPQHF | TGCAGCGTTGAAGTAGGGAGGGATCAGCCCCAGCATTTT